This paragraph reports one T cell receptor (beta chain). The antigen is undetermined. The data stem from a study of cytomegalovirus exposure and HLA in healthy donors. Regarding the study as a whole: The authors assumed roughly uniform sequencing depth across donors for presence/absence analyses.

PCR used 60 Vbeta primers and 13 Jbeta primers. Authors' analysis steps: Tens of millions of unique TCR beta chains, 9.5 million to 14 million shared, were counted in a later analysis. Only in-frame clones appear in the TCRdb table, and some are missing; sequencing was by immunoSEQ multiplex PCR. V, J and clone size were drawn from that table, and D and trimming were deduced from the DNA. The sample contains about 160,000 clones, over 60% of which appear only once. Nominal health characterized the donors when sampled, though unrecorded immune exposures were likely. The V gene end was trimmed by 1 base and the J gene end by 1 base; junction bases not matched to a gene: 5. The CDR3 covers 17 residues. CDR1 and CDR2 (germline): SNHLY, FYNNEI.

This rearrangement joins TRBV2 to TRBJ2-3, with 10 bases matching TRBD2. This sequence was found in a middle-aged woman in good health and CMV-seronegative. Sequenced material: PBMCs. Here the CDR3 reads CASSEGTSGTGTDTQYF. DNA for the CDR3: TGTGCCAGCAGTGAAGGGACTAGCGGAACTGGCACAGATACGCAGTATTTT.